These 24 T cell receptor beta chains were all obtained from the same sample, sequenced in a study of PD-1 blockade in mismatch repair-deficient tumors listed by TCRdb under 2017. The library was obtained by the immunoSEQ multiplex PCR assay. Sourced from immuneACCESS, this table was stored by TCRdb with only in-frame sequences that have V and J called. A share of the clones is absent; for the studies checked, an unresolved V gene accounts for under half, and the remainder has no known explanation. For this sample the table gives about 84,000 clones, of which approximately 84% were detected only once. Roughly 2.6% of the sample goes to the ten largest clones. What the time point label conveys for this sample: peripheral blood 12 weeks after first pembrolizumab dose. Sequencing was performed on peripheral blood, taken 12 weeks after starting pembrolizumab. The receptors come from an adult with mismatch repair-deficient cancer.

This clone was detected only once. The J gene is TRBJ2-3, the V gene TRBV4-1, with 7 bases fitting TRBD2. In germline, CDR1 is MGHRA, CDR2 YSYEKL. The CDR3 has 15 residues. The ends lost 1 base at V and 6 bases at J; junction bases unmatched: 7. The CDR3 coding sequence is TGCGCCAGCAGCCAAGTGAATAGGGGAGGGGATACGCAGTATTTT. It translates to CASSQVNRGGDTQYF.

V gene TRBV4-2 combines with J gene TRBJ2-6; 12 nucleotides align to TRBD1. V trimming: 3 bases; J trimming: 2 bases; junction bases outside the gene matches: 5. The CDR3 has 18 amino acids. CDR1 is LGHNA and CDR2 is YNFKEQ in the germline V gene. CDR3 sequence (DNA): TGTGCCAGCAGCCACCGACGGGACAGGGGGCCTGGGGCCAACGTCCTGACTTTC. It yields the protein CASSHRRDRGPGANVLTF.

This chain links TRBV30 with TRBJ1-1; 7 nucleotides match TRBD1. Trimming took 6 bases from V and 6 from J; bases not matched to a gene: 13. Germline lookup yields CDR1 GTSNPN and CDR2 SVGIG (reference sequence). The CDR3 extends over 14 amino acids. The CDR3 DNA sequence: TGTGCCTGCCGAAGAGGGGGCGGGGGATCTGAAGCTTTCTTT. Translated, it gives CACRRGGGGSEAFF.

The CDR3 sequence is CASSEGAEQYF. In DNA form, the CDR3 reads TGTGCCAGCAGTGAAGGGGCCGAGCAGTACTTC. This chain links TRBV2 with TRBJ2-7; D unresolved. CDR3 size: 11 residues. Trimming pared 1 base from V and 6 bases from J, leaving 4 bases between. Germline V gene sequence: CDR1 SNHLY, CDR2 FYNNEI.

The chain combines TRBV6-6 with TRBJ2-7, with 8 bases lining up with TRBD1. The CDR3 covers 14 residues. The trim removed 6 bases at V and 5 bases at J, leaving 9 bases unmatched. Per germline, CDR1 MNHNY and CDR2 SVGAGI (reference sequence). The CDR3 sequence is CASSRRQGLDEQYF. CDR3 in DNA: TGTGCCAGCAGCCGAAGACAGGGGCTGGACGAGCAGTACTTC.

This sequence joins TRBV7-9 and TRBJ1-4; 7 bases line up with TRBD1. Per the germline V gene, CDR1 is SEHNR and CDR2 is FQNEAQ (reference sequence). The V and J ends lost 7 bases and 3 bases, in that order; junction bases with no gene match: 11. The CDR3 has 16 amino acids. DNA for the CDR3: TGTGCCAGCACCCCGGGAGGGGGCAAGGCTAATGAAAAACTGTTTTTT. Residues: CASTPGGGKANEKLFF.

CDR3 nucleotides: TGTGCCATCAGGGATCTAGCGGGAGTTTACGAGCAGTACTTC. This translates into CAIRDLAGVYEQYF. J is TRBJ2-7 and V is TRBV10-3; 10 nucleotides agree with TRBD2. CDR1 and CDR2 (germline): ENHRY, SYGVKD. The CDR3 runs 14 residues. V shed 6 bases, J shed 4 bases, and the junction held 6 bases outside the gene matches.

Written as DNA, the CDR3 is TGTGCCAGCAGTGACAGGGACGGTAAGTCTGAAAAACTGTTTTTT. Translating it yields CASSDRDGKSEKLFF. V gene TRBV6-1 combines with J gene TRBJ1-4; possible D gene TRBD1, 5 bases. The length of the CDR3 is 15 residues. V lost 3 bases and J 7 bases, leaving 15 bases between the germline ends. CDR1 and CDR2 from the germline V gene are MNHNS and SASEGT.

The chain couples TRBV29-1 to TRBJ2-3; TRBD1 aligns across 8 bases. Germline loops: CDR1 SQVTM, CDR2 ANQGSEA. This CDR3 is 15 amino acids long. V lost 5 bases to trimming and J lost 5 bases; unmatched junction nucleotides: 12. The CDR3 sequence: CSVQTGTGSLDTQYF. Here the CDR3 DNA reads TGCAGCGTTCAGACCGGGACAGGATCATTAGATACGCAGTATTTT.

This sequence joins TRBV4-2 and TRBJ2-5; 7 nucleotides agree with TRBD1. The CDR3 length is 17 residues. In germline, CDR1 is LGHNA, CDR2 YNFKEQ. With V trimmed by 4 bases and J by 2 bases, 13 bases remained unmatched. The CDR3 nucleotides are TGTGCCAGCAGCCCTTCTCGGGGACAGAGAAAGCAAGAGACCCAGTACTTC. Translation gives CASSPSRGQRKQETQYF.

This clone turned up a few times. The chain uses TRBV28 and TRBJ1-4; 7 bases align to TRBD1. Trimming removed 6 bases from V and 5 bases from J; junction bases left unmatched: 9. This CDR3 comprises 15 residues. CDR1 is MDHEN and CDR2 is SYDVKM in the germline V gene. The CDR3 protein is CASSSSTGQNEKLFF. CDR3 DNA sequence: TGTGCCAGCAGCTCATCGACAGGGCAGAATGAAAAACTGTTTTTT.

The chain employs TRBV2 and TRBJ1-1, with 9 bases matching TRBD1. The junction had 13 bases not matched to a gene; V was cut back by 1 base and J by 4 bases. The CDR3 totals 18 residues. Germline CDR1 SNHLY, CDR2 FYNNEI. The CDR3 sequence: CASSEEGDRQGGVTEAFF. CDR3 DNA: TGTGCCAGCAGTGAAGAAGGGGACCGACAGGGGGGAGTCACTGAAGCTTTCTTT.

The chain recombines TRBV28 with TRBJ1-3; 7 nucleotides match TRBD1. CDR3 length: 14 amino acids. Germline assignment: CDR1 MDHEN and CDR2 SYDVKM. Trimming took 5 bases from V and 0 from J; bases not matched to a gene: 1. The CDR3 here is CASSGTASGNTIYF. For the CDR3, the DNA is TGTGCCAGCAGTGGGACAGCCTCTGGAAACACCATATATTTT.

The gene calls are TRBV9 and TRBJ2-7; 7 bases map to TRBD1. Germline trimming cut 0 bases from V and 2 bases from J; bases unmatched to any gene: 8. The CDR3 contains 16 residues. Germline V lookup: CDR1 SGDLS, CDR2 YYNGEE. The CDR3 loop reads CASSVDPGQTPYEQYF. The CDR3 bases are TGTGCCAGCAGCGTAGATCCGGGACAGACTCCCTACGAGCAGTACTTC.

In nucleotides, the CDR3 is TGTGCCAGCAGCCTCCGACAGGGAGAGAACACTGAAGCTTTCTTT. As protein: CASSLRQGENTEAFF. V gene TRBV7-9 combines with J gene TRBJ1-1; 7 bases agree with TRBD1. The germline CDR1 and CDR2 sequences are SEHNR and FQNEAQ (reference sequence). Trimming cost V 5 bases and J 1 base; bases outside gene matches: 7. The CDR3 sequence is 15 residues long.

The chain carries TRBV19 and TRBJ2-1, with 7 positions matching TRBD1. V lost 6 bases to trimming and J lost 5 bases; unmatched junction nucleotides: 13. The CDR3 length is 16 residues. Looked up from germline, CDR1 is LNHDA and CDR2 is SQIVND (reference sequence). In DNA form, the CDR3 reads TGTGCCAGTAGCGACATCGTCAGGGGGTCCCACAATGAGCAGTTCTTC. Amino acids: CASSDIVRGSHNEQFF.

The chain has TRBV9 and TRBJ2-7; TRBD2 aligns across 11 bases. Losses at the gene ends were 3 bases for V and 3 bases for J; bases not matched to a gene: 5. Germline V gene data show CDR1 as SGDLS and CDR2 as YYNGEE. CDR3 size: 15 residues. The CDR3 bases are TGTGCCAGCAGCGCCGGACTAGCGGGTAACTACGAGCAGTACTTC. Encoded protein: CASSAGLAGNYEQYF.

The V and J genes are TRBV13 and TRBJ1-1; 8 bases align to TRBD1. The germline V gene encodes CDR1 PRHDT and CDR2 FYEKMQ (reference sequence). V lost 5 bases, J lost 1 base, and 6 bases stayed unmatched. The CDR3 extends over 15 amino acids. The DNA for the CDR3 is TGTGCCAGCAGCCCAGGGGGCGGTGGGAACACTGAAGCTTTCTTT. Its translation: CASSPGGGGNTEAFF.

The CDR3 protein is CASSPQLLGSWGYTF. CDR3 DNA: TGTGCCAGCTCACCACAGCTCTTAGGGTCTTGGGGCTACACCTTC. The chain employs TRBV18 and TRBJ1-2; no reliable D call. Trimming removed 1 base at V and 8 bases at J, with 17 bases between. Germline lookup yields CDR1 KGHSH and CDR2 LQKENI. The CDR3 sequence is 15 residues long.

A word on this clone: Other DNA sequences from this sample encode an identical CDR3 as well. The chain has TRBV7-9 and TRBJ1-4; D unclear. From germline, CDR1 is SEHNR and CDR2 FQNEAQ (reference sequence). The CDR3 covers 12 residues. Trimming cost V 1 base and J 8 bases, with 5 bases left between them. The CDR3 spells CASSLGTEKLFF. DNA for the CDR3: TGTGCCAGCAGCTTAGGAACCGAAAAACTGTTTTTT.

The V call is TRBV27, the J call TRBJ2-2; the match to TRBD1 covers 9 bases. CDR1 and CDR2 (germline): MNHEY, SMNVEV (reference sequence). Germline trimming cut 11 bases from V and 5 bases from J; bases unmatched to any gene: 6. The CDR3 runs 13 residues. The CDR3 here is CALRDRVTGELFF. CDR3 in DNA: TGTGCCCTCCGGGACAGGGTAACCGGGGAGCTGTTTTTT.

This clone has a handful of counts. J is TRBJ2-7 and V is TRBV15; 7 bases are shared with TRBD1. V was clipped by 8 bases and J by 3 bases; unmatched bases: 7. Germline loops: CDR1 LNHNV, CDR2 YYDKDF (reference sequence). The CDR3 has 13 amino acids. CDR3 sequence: CATSKGQLYEQYF. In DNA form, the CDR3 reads TGTGCCACCTCAAAGGGACAGCTCTACGAGCAGTACTTC.

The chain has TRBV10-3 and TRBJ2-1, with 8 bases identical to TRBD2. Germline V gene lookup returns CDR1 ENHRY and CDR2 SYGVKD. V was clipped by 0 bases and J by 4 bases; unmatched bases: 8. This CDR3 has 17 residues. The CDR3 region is CAISESAGGRGYNEQFF. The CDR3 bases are TGTGCCATCAGTGAGTCTGCGGGGGGTAGGGGTTACAATGAGCAGTTCTTC.

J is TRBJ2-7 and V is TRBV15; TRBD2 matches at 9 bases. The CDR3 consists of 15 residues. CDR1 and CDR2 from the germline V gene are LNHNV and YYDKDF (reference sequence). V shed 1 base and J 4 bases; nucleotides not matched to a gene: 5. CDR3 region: CATSRAGREGYEQYF. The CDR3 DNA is TGTGCCACCAGCAGAGCCGGGCGGGAGGGGTACGAGCAGTACTTC.